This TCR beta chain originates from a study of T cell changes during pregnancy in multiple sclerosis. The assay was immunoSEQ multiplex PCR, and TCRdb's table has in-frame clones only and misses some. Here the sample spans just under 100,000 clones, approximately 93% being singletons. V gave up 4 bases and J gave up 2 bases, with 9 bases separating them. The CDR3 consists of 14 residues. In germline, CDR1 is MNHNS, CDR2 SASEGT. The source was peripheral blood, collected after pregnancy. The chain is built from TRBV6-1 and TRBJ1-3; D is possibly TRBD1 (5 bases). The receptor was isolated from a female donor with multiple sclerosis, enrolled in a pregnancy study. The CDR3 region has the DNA TGTGCCAGCAGTGGGGGGGGTCCTGGAAACACCATATATTTT. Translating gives CASSGGGPGNTIYF.